The 24 T cell receptor beta chains below all came from one sample that was sequenced in a study of cytomegalovirus exposure and HLA in healthy donors. Researchers ran the PCR with 60 Vbeta and 13 Jbeta primers. The assay was immunoSEQ multiplex PCR, and TCRdb's table has in-frame clones only and misses some. The sample carries around 150,000 clones, about two thirds recorded once. Material for sequencing was PBMCs. Receptor source: a woman younger than 35 in good health and CMV-seropositive.

This clone turned up a few times. The chain uses TRBV7-9 and TRBJ2-1, with 8 bases aligning to TRBD1. Germline CDR1 SEHNR, CDR2 FQNEAQ (reference sequence). The J segment lost 5 bases and the V segment lost 5 bases, leaving 11 bases of the junction unmatched. This CDR3 is 16 amino acids long. CDR3 nucleotide sequence: TGTGCCAGCAGCCGCCTGGACAGGGAACTCCACAATGAGCAGTTCTTC. Its protein product is CASSRLDRELHNEQFF. Supplemented by reference TRBV7-9 and TRBJ2-1, the full variable domain reads DTGVSQNPRHKITKRGQNVTFRCDPISEHNRLYWYRQTLGQGPEFLTYFQNEAQLEKSRLLSDRFSAERPKGSFSTLEIQRTEQGDSAMYLCASSRLDRELHNEQFFGPGTRLTVL.

The CDR3 is CASSLTSGGTQYF. The CDR3 DNA follows: TGTGCCAGCAGCCTCACTAGCGGGGGTACGCAGTATTTT. V is TRBV25-1 and J is TRBJ2-3; 11 bases fit TRBD2. The CDR3 has 13 residues. CDR1 MGHDK and CDR2 SYGVNS come from the germline V gene. Germline trimming cut 6 bases from V and 8 bases from J; bases unmatched to any gene: 4. The whole variable domain, remainder taken from reference TRBV25-1 and TRBJ2-3, is EADIYQTPRYLVIGTGKKITLECSQTMGHDKMYWYQQDPGMELHLIHYSYGVNSTEKGDLSSESTVSRIRTEHFPLTLESARPSHTSQYLCASSLTSGGTQYFGPGTRLTVL.

This clone appeared a few times. The chain uses TRBV30 and TRBJ1-3; D is uncertain. Trimming removed 4 bases at V and 4 bases at J, with 5 bases between. The CDR3 is made up of 11 amino acids. The germline CDR1 and CDR2 sequences are GTSNPN and SVGIG (reference sequence). In nucleotides, the CDR3 is TGTGCCTGGACGAGCGGAAACACCATATATTTT. Translating it yields CAWTSGNTIYF.

The chain links TRBV5-1 to TRBJ1-1; 9 bases map to TRBD1. Per the germline V gene, CDR1 is SGHRS and CDR2 is YFSETQ. There are 18 residues in the CDR3. V dropped 1 base and J dropped 0; count of bases not matched to a gene: 10. CDR3 amino acids: CASSLTPDRGGMNTEAFF. CDR3 coding DNA: TGCGCCAGCAGCTTGACTCCGGACAGGGGCGGTATGAACACTGAAGCTTTCTTT.

The chain employs TRBV12-5 and TRBJ2-7, with D perhaps matching TRBD2 (5 bases). Per the germline V gene, CDR1 is LGHNT and CDR2 is FRNRAP. This CDR3 comprises 17 residues. V was pared by 2 bases and J by 9 bases, with 26 bases between. The CDR3 bases are TGTGCTAGTGGTTTGCGACTCACTCCCTCCTCGGGGTATGTGCAGTACTTC. As protein: CASGLRLTPSSGYVQYF. Drawing the rest from reference TRBV12-5 and TRBJ2-7, the complete variable domain is DARVTQTPRHKVTEMGQEVTMRCQPILGHNTVFWYRQTMMQGLELLAYFRNRAPLDDSGMPKDRFSAEMPDATLATLKIQPSEPRDSAVYFCASGLRLTPSSGYVQYFGPGTRLTVT.

This clone has just a few counts. The genes are TRBV19 and TRBJ1-5; 8 positions match TRBD1. CDR3 length: 14 amino acids. The ends lost 4 bases at V and 6 bases at J; junction bases unmatched: 5. Per germline, CDR1 LNHDA and CDR2 SQIVND (reference sequence). The CDR3 DNA sequence: TGTGCCAGTAGTACTGGTCAGGGGGCTCAGCCCCAGCATTTT. Translated: CASSTGQGAQPQHF.

V and J are TRBV28 and TRBJ1-5, with TRBD1 identical over 8 bases. The junction had 5 bases not matched to a gene; V was cut back by 8 bases and J by 5 bases. Per the germline V gene, CDR1 is MDHEN and CDR2 is SYDVKM. This CDR3 spans 13 amino acids. The CDR3 sequence is CASGDRGYQPQHF. The CDR3 nucleotides are TGTGCCAGCGGCGACAGGGGATATCAGCCCCAGCATTTT.

The chain employs TRBV10-3 and TRBJ2-2; weak D call: TRBD2 (6 bases). The germline V and J ends were trimmed by 0 bases and 4 bases, with 18 bases remaining between them. Germline V lookup: CDR1 ENHRY, CDR2 SYGVKD. The CDR3 contains 18 residues. For the CDR3, the DNA is TGTGCCATCAGTGAGTCGACCTCCGGGACTGGGATCACCGGGGAGCTGTTTTTT. Its translation: CAISESTSGTGITGELFF.

This rearrangement joins TRBV5-1 to TRBJ1-2; no clear D gene. The CDR3 totals 12 residues. Germline lookup yields CDR1 SGHRS and CDR2 YFSETQ. V dropped 0 bases and J dropped 4 bases, with 4 bases sitting between them. CDR3 DNA sequence: TGCGCCAGCAGCTTGGACAGCTATGGCTACACCTTC. Its translation is CASSLDSYGYTF. Full variable domain (missing parts from reference TRBV5-1 and TRBJ1-2): KAGVTQTPRYLIKTRGQQVTLSCSPISGHRSVSWYQQTPGQGLQFLFEYFSETQRNKGNFPGRFSGRQFSNSRSEMNVSTLELGDSALYLCASSLDSYGYTFGSGTRLTVV.

This clone showed up just once. This CDR3 is CASSAQPGHDGYTF. In nucleotides, the CDR3 is TGTGCCAGCAGTGCCCAACCGGGACACGATGGCTACACCTTC. The chain combines TRBV28 with TRBJ1-2, with D perhaps matching TRBD1 (6 bases). This CDR3 has 14 residues. The V gene's germline CDR1 is MDHEN and CDR2 SYDVKM. The V gene lost 5 bases and the J gene lost 6 bases, with 16 bases spanning the gap.

The chain recombines TRBV6-5 with TRBJ2-5; a possible D gene is TRBD2 (6 bases). V dropped 9 bases and J dropped 3 bases, with 17 bases sitting between them. The germline CDR1 and CDR2 sequences are MNHEY and SVGAGI. CDR3 size: 14 residues. DNA for the CDR3: TGTGCCAGTAGGGAGGCGACTAGGAAAGAGACCCAGTACTTC. It is translated as CASREATRKETQYF.

V gene TRBV28 combines with J gene TRBJ2-7, with D tentatively TRBD1 (6 bases). Per the germline V gene, CDR1 is MDHEN and CDR2 is SYDVKM. The CDR3 extends over 13 amino acids. V lost 7 bases, J lost 4 bases, and 14 bases lay in between. For the CDR3, the DNA is TGTGCCAGCACCACACAGGGAAGGTACGAGCAGTACTTC. It encodes CASTTQGRYEQYF.

The chain links TRBV4-2 to TRBJ1-6; 7 bases match TRBD1. CDR3 length: 15 residues. V was pared by 0 bases and J by 9 bases, with 5 bases of the junction left unmatched. Germline CDR1 is LGHNA and CDR2 is YNFKEQ. The CDR3 loop reads CASSQEDRVSSPLHF. In DNA form, the CDR3 reads TGTGCCAGCAGCCAAGAAGACAGGGTTAGTTCACCCCTCCACTTT.

V is TRBV12-1 and J is TRBJ2-1; the table's D call of TRBD1 was not tested on the DNA. TRBV12-1 constitutes a pseudogene. This CDR3 contains 15 residues. CDR3 sequence reads: CASSSLRGQIHEQFF. The CDR3 nucleotides are TGTGCCAGCAGCTCCCTGCGTGGGCAAATCCATGAGCAGTTCTTC.

V usage is TRBV5-6 and J usage is TRBJ2-7; the D is unclear. Germline CDR1 SGHDT, CDR2 YYEEEE. Trimming pared 0 bases from V and 6 bases from J, leaving 10 bases between. The length of the CDR3 is 13 residues. The CDR3 nucleotides are TGTGCCAGCAGCTTGGCCAACGCTATCGAGCAGTACTTC. This translates into CASSLANAIEQYF.

The chain is built from TRBV5-4 and TRBJ1-2; 8 bases align to TRBD1. Germline CDR1 SGHNT, CDR2 YYREEE (reference sequence). V lost 3 bases to trimming and J lost 8 bases; unmatched junction nucleotides: 9. This CDR3 is 14 amino acids long. CDR3 residues: CASSSKDRGEGYTF. CDR3 in DNA: TGTGCCAGCAGCTCGAAAGACAGGGGTGAAGGCTACACCTTC. Using reference TRBV5-4 and TRBJ1-2 for the parts outside the CDR3, the full variable domain is ETGVTQSPTHLIKTRGQQVTLRCSSQSGHNTVSWYQQALGQGPQFIFQYYREEENGRGNFPPRFSGLQFPNYSSELNVNALELDDSALYLCASSSKDRGEGYTFGSGTRLTVV.

Comment on this clone: An end of the junction does not agree with germline; a read error may underlie this. This sequence joins TRBV30 and TRBJ2-7; D not resolved. This CDR3 comprises 11 residues. Germline assignment: CDR1 GTSNPN and CDR2 SVGIG (reference sequence). The chain's CDR3 is CAWSVRLEQYF. The DNA for the CDR3 is TGTGCCTGGAGTGTACGACTCGAGCAGTATTTC.

This clone was counted between two and nine times. The chain has TRBV2 and TRBJ1-4; TRBD1 matches at 7 bases. The trim removed 8 bases at V and 3 bases at J, leaving 9 bases unmatched. The CDR3 covers 15 residues. Germline V gene sequence: CDR1 SNHLY, CDR2 FYNNEI. CDR3 nucleotide sequence: TGTGCCAGCGGAAAGCCCGGGACAGCTAATGAAAAACTGTTTTTT. Translation gives CASGKPGTANEKLFF.

This clone was counted a few times. V usage is TRBV30 and J usage is TRBJ2-7, with D possibly being TRBD1 (6 bases). The CDR3 spans 12 residues. Trimming pared 7 bases from V and 5 bases from J, leaving 15 bases between. Germline V lookup: CDR1 GTSNPN, CDR2 SVGIG (reference sequence). The CDR3: CASDTGYHEQYF. The CDR3 nucleotides read TGTGCCTCCGACACAGGGTACCACGAGCAGTACTTC.

V is TRBV6-1 and J is TRBJ2-7; 9 bases match TRBD1. The V and J ends lost 3 bases and 6 bases, in that order; junction bases with no gene match: 9. Germline V gene lookup returns CDR1 MNHNS and CDR2 SASEGT. The CDR3 is 15 residues long. This CDR3 reads CASSDPGQGISEQYF. DNA for the CDR3: TGTGCCAGCAGTGATCCGGGACAGGGAATTAGCGAGCAGTACTTC.

The V and J genes are TRBV7-9 and TRBJ1-1; unclear D gene. Trimming removed 4 bases from V and 3 bases from J, with 12 bases in between. Per the germline V gene, CDR1 is SEHNR and CDR2 is FQNEAQ (reference sequence). CDR3 length: 14 amino acids. The CDR3 region is CASSYSDRDTEAFF. In DNA form, the CDR3 reads TGTGCCAGCAGCTACTCCGACCGGGACACTGAAGCTTTCTTT.

The chain combines TRBV29-1 with TRBJ2-7; 7 bases line up with TRBD1. Unmatched junction bases numbered 12, after V lost 7 bases and J lost 3 bases. Germline loops: CDR1 SQVTM, CDR2 ANQGSEA. The CDR3 is 14 amino acids. The CDR3 DNA is TGCAGCGCCCGCCCGGACAGGTTGAGCTACGAGCAGTACTTC. This gives the protein CSARPDRLSYEQYF.

This clone has a handful of counts. The chain combines TRBV19 with TRBJ1-1; no definite D call. The V gene lost 3 bases and the J gene lost 11 bases, with 13 bases spanning the gap. The CDR3 covers 12 residues. CDR1 is LNHDA and CDR2 is SQIVND in the germline V gene (reference sequence). CDR3 coding DNA: TGTGCCAGTAGTATCGGGGATGGTAGCGCTTTCTTT. Translation gives CASSIGDGSAFF.

The V gene is TRBV18, the J gene TRBJ1-2, with 8 bases identical to TRBD1. This CDR3 comprises 14 residues. Germline V gene lookup returns CDR1 KGHSH and CDR2 LQKENI. Trimming removed 5 bases from V and 3 bases from J; junction bases left unmatched: 5. CDR3 in amino acids: CASSIPTGDYGYTF. CDR3 bases: TGTGCCAGCTCAATCCCGACAGGGGACTATGGCTACACCTTC.